The present entry profiles one TCR beta chain with its context. As yet, its antigen is unknown. The data derive from a study of cytomegalovirus exposure and HLA in healthy donors. The PCR used 60 Vbeta and 13 Jbeta primers. Profiling relied on immunoSEQ multiplex PCR, and the TCRdb table lists in-frame clones only, not all of them. The profile shows hundreds of thousands of clones, roughly 91% of them singletons. Findings and caveats of the study: Sequence variants that were highly shared formed a cluster that was likely a sequencing artifact. Analysis was carried out at a later point, and it linked a missense DCLRE1C variant to TCR beta V- and J-gene trimming.

This TCR was recovered from a woman younger than 35 in good health and CMV-seronegative. Sequenced input: PBMCs.

CDR3 sequence: CASGPETGTSLRGRFF. In nucleotides, the CDR3 is TGTGCTAGTGGTCCCGAAACCGGGACTAGCCTACGGGGGCGGTTCTTC. V usage is TRBV12-5 and J usage is TRBJ2-1; the match to TRBD2 covers 9 bases. With V trimmed by 5 bases and J by 15 bases, 20 bases remained unmatched. This CDR3 comprises 16 residues. Germline V CDR1 and CDR2: LGHNT, FRNRAP.